The 4 T cell receptor beta chains in this list originate from one sample, sequenced in a study of Graves' ophthalmopathy and Graves' hyperthyroidism. Amplifying from RNA transcripts, the study obtained TCR beta CDR3 regions. An initial RT-PCR round employing HTBI primers preceded a second-round multiplex PCR. TCRdb reprocessed the multiplex PCR reads with MiXCR, giving one entry per CDR3 protein. Seen here are around 400,000 distinct CDR3 sequences, around 21% observed once, and the top ten hold more than 2.5%. Sequencing was performed on peripheral blood. Receptors originate from a woman under 30 with stable Graves' hyperthyroidism.

The chain is built from TRBV4-2 and TRBJ1-1; 10 nucleotides agree with TRBD1. After removal of 4 bases from V and 5 bases from J, the junction contained 10 bases not matched to a gene. Per the germline V gene, CDR1 is LGHNA and CDR2 is YNFKEQ. The length of the CDR3 is 16 residues. The CDR3 region is CASSLKPGQGFTEAFF. The DNA for the CDR3 is TGTGCCAGCAGCCTAAAACCGGGACAGGGGTTTACTGAAGCTTTCTTT.

This clonotype was picked up many times. This rearrangement joins TRBV30 to TRBJ2-7; D not certain. Germline V CDR1 and CDR2: GTSNPN, SVGIG (reference sequence). The V end lost 3 bases, the J end lost 2 bases, and 14 bases lay between the germline ends. The CDR3 loop spans 14 amino acids. The CDR3 DNA is TGTGCCTGGAGGATGGGCGTAAGGGCCTACGAGCAGTACTTC. Its translation: CAWRMGVRAYEQYF.

The chain has TRBV12-3 or TRBV12-4 and TRBJ2-7, with D possibly being TRBD2 (6 bases). This CDR3 spans 13 amino acids. Between the trimmed V and J ends, which lost 4 bases and 6 bases, there was a span of 13 bases. CDR3 residues: CASSSGLPLEQYF. CDR3 DNA sequence: TGTGCCAGCAGTTCGGGACTCCCCCTCGAGCAGTACTTC.

In its sample, this clonotype was seen once. The V call is TRBV10-3, the J call TRBJ2-7, with D unclear. The CDR3 loop spans 12 amino acids. Deletions cut 2 bases from V and 3 bases from J, with 5 bases between. CDR1 is ENHRY, CDR2 SYGVKD, per germline. In nucleotides, the CDR3 is TGTGCCATCAGTGAGGAACTCTACGAGCAGTACTTC. Translated, it gives CAISEELYEQYF.